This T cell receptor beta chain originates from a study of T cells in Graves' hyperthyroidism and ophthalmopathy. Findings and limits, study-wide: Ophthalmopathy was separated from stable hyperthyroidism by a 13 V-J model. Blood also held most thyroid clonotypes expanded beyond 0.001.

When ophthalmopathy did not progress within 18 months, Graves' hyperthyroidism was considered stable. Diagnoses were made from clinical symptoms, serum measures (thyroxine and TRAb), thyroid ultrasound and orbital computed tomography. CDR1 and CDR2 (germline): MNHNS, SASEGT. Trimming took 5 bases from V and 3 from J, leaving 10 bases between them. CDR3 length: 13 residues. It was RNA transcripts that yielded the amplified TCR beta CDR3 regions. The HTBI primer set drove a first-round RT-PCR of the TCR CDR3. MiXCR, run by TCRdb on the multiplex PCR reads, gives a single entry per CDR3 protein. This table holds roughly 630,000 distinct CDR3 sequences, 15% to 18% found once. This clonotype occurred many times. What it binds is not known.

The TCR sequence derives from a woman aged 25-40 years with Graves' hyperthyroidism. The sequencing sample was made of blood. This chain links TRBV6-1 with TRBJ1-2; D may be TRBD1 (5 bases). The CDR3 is CASSPDKDYGYTF. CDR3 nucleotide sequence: TGTGCCAGCAGTCCGGACAAGGACTATGGCTACACCTTC.